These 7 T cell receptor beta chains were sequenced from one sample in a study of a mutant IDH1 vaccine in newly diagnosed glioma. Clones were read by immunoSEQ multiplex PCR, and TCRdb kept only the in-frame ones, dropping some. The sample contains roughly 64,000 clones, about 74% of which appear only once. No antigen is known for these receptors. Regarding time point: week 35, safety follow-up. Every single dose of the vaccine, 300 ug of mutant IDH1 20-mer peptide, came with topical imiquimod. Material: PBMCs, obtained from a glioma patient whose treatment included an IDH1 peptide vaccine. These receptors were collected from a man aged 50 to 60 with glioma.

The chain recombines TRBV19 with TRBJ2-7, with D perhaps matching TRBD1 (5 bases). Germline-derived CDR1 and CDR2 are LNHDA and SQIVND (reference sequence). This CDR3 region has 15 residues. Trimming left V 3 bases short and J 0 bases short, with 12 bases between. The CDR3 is CASSIFPGSSYEQYF. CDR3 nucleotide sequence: TGTGCCAGTAGTATCTTCCCAGGGTCCTCCTACGAGCAGTACTTC.

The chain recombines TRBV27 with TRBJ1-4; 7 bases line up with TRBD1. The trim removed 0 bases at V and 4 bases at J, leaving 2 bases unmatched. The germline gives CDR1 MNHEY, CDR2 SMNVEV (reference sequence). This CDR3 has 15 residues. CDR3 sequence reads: CASSLSGQFNEKLFF. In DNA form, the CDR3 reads TGTGCCAGCAGTTTATCGGGACAGTTTAATGAAAAACTGTTTTTT.

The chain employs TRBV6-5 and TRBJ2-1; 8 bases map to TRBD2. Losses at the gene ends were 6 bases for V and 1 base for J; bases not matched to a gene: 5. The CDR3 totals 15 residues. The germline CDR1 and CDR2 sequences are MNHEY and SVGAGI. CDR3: CASSRSGESYNEQFF. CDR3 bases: TGTGCCAGCAGCCGTAGCGGGGAGTCCTACAATGAGCAGTTCTTC.

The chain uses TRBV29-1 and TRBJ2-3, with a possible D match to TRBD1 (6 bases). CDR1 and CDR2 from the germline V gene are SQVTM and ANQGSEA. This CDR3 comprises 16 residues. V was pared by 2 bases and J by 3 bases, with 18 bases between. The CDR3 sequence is CSVENPGRGWTDTQYF. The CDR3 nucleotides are TGCAGCGTTGAAAACCCCGGAAGGGGGTGGACAGATACGCAGTATTTT.

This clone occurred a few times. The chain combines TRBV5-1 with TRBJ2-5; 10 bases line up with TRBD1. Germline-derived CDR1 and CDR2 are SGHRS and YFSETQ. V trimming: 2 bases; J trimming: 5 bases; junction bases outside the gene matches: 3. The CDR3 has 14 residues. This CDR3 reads CASSLRQGAETQYF. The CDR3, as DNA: TGCGCCAGCAGCTTACGACAGGGGGCGGAGACCCAGTACTTC.

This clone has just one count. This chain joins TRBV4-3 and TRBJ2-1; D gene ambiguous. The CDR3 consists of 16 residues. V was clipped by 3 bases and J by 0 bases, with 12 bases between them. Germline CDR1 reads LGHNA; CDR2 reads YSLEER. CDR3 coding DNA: TGCGCCAGCAGCCACGCTCTGCGGAGCTCCTACAATGAGCAGTTCTTC. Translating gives CASSHALRSSYNEQFF.

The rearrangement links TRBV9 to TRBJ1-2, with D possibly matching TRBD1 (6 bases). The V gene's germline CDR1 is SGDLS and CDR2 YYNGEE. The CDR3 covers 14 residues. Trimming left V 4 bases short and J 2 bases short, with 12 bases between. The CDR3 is CASSPGQSNYGYTF. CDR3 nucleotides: TGTGCCAGCAGCCCCGGACAGTCGAACTATGGCTACACCTTC.